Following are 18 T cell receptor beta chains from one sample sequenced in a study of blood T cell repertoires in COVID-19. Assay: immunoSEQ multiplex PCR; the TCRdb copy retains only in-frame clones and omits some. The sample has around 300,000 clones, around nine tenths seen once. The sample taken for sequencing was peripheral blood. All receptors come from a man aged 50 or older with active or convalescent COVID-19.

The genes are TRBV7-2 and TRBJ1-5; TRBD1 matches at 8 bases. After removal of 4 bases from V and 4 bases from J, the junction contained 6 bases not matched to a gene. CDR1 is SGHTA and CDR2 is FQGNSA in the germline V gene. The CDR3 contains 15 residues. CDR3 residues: CASSSSGQGNQPQHF. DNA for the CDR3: TGTGCCAGCAGCTCCTCCGGACAGGGAAATCAGCCCCAGCATTTT.

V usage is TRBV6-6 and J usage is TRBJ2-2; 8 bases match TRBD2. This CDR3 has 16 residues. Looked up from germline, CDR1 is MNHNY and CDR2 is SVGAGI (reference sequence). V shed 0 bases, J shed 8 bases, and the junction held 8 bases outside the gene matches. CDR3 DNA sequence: TGTGCCAGCAGTTACTCTACCGGCGGGGGGTTGGGGGAGCTGTTTTTT. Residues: CASSYSTGGGLGELFF.

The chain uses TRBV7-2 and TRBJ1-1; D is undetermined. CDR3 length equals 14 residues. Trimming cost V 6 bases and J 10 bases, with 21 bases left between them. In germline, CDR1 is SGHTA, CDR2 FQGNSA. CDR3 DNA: TGTGCCAGCAGTGATAGACTAACCATAAATTCAGCTTTCTTT. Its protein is CASSDRLTINSAFF.

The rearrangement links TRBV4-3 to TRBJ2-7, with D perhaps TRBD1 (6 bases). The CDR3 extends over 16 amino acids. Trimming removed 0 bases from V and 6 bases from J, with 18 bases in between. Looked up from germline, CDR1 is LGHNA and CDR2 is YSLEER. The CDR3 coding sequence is TGCGCCAGCAGCCAAGATCTCGCAGGGGTCGGAGCCGAGCAGTACTTC. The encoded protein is CASSQDLAGVGAEQYF.

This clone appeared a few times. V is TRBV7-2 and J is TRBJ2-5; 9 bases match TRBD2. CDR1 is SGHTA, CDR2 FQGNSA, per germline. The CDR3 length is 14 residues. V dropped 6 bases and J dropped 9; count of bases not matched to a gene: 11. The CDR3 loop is CASRGPAGGLAQYF. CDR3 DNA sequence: TGTGCCAGCAGGGGCCCGGCGGGGGGGTTGGCCCAGTACTTC.

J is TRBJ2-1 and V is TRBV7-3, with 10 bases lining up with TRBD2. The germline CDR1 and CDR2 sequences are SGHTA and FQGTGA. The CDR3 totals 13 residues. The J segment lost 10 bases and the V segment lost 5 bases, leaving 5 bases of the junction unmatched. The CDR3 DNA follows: TGTGCCAGCAGCCTAGCGGGAGAAGGCGAGCAGTTCTTC. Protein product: CASSLAGEGEQFF.

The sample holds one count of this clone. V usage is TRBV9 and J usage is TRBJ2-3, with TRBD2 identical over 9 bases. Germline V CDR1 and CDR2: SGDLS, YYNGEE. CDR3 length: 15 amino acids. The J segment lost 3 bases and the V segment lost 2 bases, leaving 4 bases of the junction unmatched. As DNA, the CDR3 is TGTGCCAGCAGCGTTAGCGGGAGTTTAACAGATACGCAGTATTTT. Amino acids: CASSVSGSLTDTQYF.

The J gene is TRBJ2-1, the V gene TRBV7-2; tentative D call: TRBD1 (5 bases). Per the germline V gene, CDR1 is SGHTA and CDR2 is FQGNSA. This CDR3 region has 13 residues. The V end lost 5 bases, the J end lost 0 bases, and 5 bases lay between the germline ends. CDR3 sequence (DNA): TGTGCCAGCAGCGACAGCTCCTACAATGAGCAGTTCTTC. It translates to CASSDSSYNEQFF.

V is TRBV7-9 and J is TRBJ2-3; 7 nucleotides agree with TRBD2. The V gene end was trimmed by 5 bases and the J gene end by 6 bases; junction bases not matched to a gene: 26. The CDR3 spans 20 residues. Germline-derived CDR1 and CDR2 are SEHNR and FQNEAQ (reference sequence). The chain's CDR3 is CASSTLWPVRKRGSGDTQYF. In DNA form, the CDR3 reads TGTGCCAGCAGCACCCTCTGGCCCGTTCGGAAGCGGGGTTCAGGGGATACGCAGTATTTT.

The CDR3 DNA is TGTGCCAGCAGCTTAGAACGGGGGTGGCGAGCTTTCTTT. Translation gives CASSLERGWRAFF. The chain links TRBV7-9 to TRBJ1-1, with D maybe TRBD1 (5 bases). The V end lost 1 base, the J end lost 10 bases, and 13 bases lay between the germline ends. The CDR3 is 13 residues long. Germline V lookup: CDR1 SEHNR, CDR2 FQNEAQ (reference sequence).

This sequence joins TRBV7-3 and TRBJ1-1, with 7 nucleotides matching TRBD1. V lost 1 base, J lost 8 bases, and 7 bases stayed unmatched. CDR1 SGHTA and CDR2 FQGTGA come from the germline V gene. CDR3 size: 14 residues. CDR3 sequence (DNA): TGTGCCAGCAGCTTAATAGGGGGCGATTCCGAAGCTTTCTTT. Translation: CASSLIGGDSEAFF.

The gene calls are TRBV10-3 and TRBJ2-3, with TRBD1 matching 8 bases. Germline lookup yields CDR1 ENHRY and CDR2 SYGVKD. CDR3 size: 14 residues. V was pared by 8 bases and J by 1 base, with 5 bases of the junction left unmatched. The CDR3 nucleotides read TGTGCCATCCGGTCGGGACAGGGCACAGATACGCAGTATTTT. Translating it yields CAIRSGQGTDTQYF.

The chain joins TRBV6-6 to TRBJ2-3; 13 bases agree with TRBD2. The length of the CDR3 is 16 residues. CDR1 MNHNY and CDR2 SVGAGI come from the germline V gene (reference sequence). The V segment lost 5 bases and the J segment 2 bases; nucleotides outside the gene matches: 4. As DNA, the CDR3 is TGTGCCAGCAGTAAGGGACTAGCGGGATTCACAGATACGCAGTATTTT. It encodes CASSKGLAGFTDTQYF.

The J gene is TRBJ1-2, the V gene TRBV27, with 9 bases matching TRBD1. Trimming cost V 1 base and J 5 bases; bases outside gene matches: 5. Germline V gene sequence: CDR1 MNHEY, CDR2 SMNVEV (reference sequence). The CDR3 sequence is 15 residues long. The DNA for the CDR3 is TGTGCCAGCAGTTTATTAGGGACAGGGAAGTATGGCTACACCTTC. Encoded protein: CASSLLGTGKYGYTF.

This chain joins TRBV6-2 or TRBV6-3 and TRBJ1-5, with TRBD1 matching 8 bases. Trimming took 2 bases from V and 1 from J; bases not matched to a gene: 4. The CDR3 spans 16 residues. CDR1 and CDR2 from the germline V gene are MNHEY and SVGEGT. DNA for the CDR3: TGTGCCAGCAGTTACCGGACAGGGATGAGCAATCAGCCCCAGCATTTT. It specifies CASSYRTGMSNQPQHF.

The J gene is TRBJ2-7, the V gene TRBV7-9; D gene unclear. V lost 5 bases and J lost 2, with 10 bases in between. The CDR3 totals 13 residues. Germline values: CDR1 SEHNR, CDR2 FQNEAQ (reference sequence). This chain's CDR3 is CASSKDGAYEQYF. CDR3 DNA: TGTGCCAGCAGCAAAGACGGTGCCTACGAGCAGTACTTC.

The CDR3 nucleotides are TGTGCCATCAGCGGGACTAGCGGAGGCAGCACAGATACGCAGTATTTT. It translates to CAISGTSGGSTDTQYF. This chain connects TRBV10-3 to TRBJ2-3; 11 nucleotides line up with TRBD2. The junction had 5 bases not matched to a gene; V was cut back by 6 bases and J by 0 bases. CDR1 is ENHRY, CDR2 SYGVKD, per germline. CDR3 size: 16 residues.

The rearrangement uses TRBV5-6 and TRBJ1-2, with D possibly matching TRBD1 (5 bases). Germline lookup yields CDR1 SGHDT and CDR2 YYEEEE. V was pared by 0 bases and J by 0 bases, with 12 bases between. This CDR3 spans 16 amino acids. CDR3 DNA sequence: TGTGCCAGCAGCTTGGGCTTCGGGGGTGCTAACTATGGCTACACCTTC. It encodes CASSLGFGGANYGYTF.